Each of the 29 T cell receptor beta chains below was sequenced from the same sample in a study of shared clonotypes between healthy human individuals. The assay was immunoSEQ multiplex PCR, and TCRdb's table has in-frame clones only and misses some. The profile shows under 2.5 million clones, just under 95% of them singletons. The sequenced sample was naive CD4+ T cells from PBMCs. Described subset: CD45RA+ positively selected. The source of these receptors is a man between 18 and 29 years old in good health. Some clones in this sample may be carry-over from other donors' samples.

V and J are TRBV28 and TRBJ2-3; 10 bases align to TRBD2. Losses at the gene ends were 3 bases for V and 3 bases for J; bases not matched to a gene: 9. There are 17 residues in the CDR3. The germline gives CDR1 MDHEN, CDR2 SYDVKM. This CDR3 reads CASSLWNSGGDTDTQYF. In DNA form, the CDR3 reads TGTGCCAGCAGTTTGTGGAACAGCGGGGGGGATACAGATACGCAGTATTTT. Drawing the rest from reference TRBV28 and TRBJ2-3, the complete variable domain is DVKVTQSSRYLVKRTGEKVFLECVQDMDHENMFWYRQDPGLGLRLIYFSYDVKMKEKGDIPEGYSVSREKKERFSLILESASTNQTSMYLCASSLWNSGGDTDTQYFGPGTRLTVL.

The J gene is TRBJ1-1, the V gene TRBV6-1; D is ambiguous. V was clipped by 3 bases and J by 5 bases, with 10 bases between them. The CDR3 runs 13 residues. CDR1 is MNHNS and CDR2 is SASEGT in the germline V gene. The CDR3 bases are TGTGCCAGCAGTGACCAGGTTATAACTGAAGCTTTCTTT. This sequence encodes CASSDQVITEAFF.

This chain links TRBV28 with TRBJ2-7; 7 positions agree with TRBD1. CDR1 is MDHEN, CDR2 SYDVKM, per germline. J was trimmed by 0 bases and V by 7 bases; bases with no gene match: 6. This CDR3 region has 14 residues. This CDR3 reads CASTSGDSSYEQYF. The CDR3 DNA reads TGTGCCAGCACCTCTGGGGACAGCTCCTACGAGCAGTACTTC.

The genes are TRBV7-9 and TRBJ2-7; 7 nucleotides line up with TRBD1. Germline-derived CDR1 and CDR2 are SEHNR and FQNEAQ (reference sequence). The V gene end was trimmed by 4 bases and the J gene end by 2 bases; junction bases not matched to a gene: 8. This CDR3 has 15 residues. The CDR3 here is CASSYPTGKPYEQYF. The CDR3 region has the DNA TGTGCCAGCAGCTACCCGACAGGGAAGCCCTACGAGCAGTACTTC.

V is TRBV2 and J is TRBJ2-5; D not certain. CDR3 length: 12 residues. CDR1 SNHLY and CDR2 FYNNEI come from the germline V gene. V lost 8 bases and J lost 4, with 11 bases in between. The CDR3 DNA is TGTGCCAGCTGTGCGTCGGGAGAGACCCAGTACTTC. The encoded protein is CASCASGETQYF.

This chain uses TRBV27 with TRBJ2-7; TRBD2 aligns across 7 bases. Germline-derived CDR1 and CDR2 are MNHEY and SMNVEV (reference sequence). V gave up 2 bases and J gave up 3 bases; unmatched junction bases: 7. The CDR3 is made up of 15 amino acids. The CDR3 sequence: CASSLGREINYEQYF. CDR3 bases: TGTGCCAGCAGTTTAGGGCGGGAGATTAACTACGAGCAGTACTTC.

The CDR3 here is CASRFQYQETQYF. The CDR3 nucleotides are TGCGCCAGCAGGTTCCAATACCAAGAGACCCAGTACTTC. The chain uses TRBV5-1 and TRBJ2-5; no clear D gene. Germline V lookup: CDR1 SGHRS, CDR2 YFSETQ. V lost 5 bases, J lost 0 bases, and 8 bases lay in between. The CDR3 consists of 13 residues.

The chain combines TRBV7-2 with TRBJ2-7; D possibly corresponds to TRBD1 (6 bases). The V and J ends lost 2 bases and 3 bases respectively, with 11 bases between them. The germline gives CDR1 SGHTA, CDR2 FQGNSA. This CDR3 is built from 14 residues. CDR3 region: CASSLRTRGYEQYF. The CDR3 bases are TGTGCCAGCAGCTTACGTACCAGGGGCTACGAGCAGTACTTC.

This chain joins TRBV28 and TRBJ1-5; D is uncertain. The germline gives CDR1 MDHEN, CDR2 SYDVKM. The CDR3 covers 13 residues. Trimming pared 10 bases from V and 10 bases from J, leaving 20 bases between. The CDR3 nucleotides read TGTGCCACCCGAGACCGGCCTGGGAAACCCCAGCATTTT. Translation gives CATRDRPGKPQHF.

V gene TRBV6-5 combines with J gene TRBJ2-7, with D possibly TRBD1 on 5 matching bases. Germline V lookup: CDR1 MNHEY, CDR2 SVGAGI. The CDR3 is 14 amino acids. The V end lost 6 bases, the J end lost 1 base, and 13 bases lay between the germline ends. The CDR3 nucleotides are TGTGCCAGCAGCTACCGGAGACAGTCCTACGAGCAGTACTTC. Translated: CASSYRRQSYEQYF.

The rearrangement uses TRBV4-1 and TRBJ1-5; D is uncertain. The V end was cut by 1 base, the J end by 2 bases, with 9 bases between. The CDR3 runs to 15 residues. The V gene's germline CDR1 is MGHRA and CDR2 YSYEKL. The CDR3 nucleotides are TGCGCCAGCAGCCAAGGGAGGGTGGGCAATCAGCCCCAGCATTTT. It codes for CASSQGRVGNQPQHF.

The rearrangement links TRBV6-1 to TRBJ2-1, with D tentatively TRBD1 or TRBD2 (5 bases each). Germline assignment: CDR1 MNHNS and CDR2 SASEGT. CDR3 size: 13 residues. Trimming removed 10 bases at V and 1 base at J, with 11 bases between. The CDR3 reads CANRDGSYNEQFF. CDR3 nucleotides: TGTGCCAATCGGGACGGATCCTACAATGAGCAGTTCTTC.

The chain carries TRBV7-9 and TRBJ2-7; 12 bases agree with TRBD2. Germline V CDR1 and CDR2: SEHNR, FQNEAQ (reference sequence). Trimming took 8 bases from V and 3 from J; bases not matched to a gene: 8. The CDR3 extends over 15 amino acids. The CDR3 loop reads CASVPGTSGHYEQYF. CDR3 nucleotide sequence: TGTGCCAGCGTACCTGGGACTAGCGGGCACTACGAGCAGTACTTC.

A single count supports this clone. The V call is TRBV15, the J call TRBJ1-5; 12 bases line up with TRBD1. The CDR3 runs 18 residues. V was clipped by 5 bases and J by 4 bases; unmatched bases: 12. CDR1 and CDR2 (germline): LNHNV, YYDKDF (reference sequence). The CDR3 spells CATSSRTGTGGLNQPQHF. CDR3 sequence (DNA): TGTGCCACCAGCTCACGGACCGGGACAGGGGGCCTAAATCAGCCCCAGCATTTT.

The V gene is TRBV28, the J gene TRBJ1-2; D might be TRBD1 (6 bases). The germline CDR1 and CDR2 sequences are MDHEN and SYDVKM. Trimming removed 5 bases at V and 4 bases at J, with 11 bases between. The CDR3 contains 13 residues. This CDR3 is CASSIRTVYGYTF. The DNA for the CDR3 is TGTGCCAGCAGTATAAGGACAGTCTATGGCTACACCTTC.

J is TRBJ1-1 and V is TRBV5-5, with TRBD1 matching over 7 bases. The CDR3 is made up of 15 amino acids. The trim removed 4 bases at V and 5 bases at J, leaving 11 bases unmatched. Germline V lookup: CDR1 SGHKS, CDR2 YYEKEE (reference sequence). The CDR3 DNA reads as TGTGCCAGCAGCGCCCTCCGACAGGGTCGGACTGAAGCTTTCTTT. This gives the protein CASSALRQGRTEAFF. Using reference TRBV5-5 and TRBJ1-1 for the parts outside the CDR3, the full variable domain is DAGVTQSPTHLIKTRGQQVTLRCSPISGHKSVSWYQQVLGQGPQFIFQYYEKEERGRGNFPDRFSARQFPNYSSELNVNALLLGDSALYLCASSALRQGRTEAFFGQGTRLTVV.

This clone has a single count. The J gene is TRBJ1-5, the V gene TRBV28; D remains unclear. The V and J ends lost 8 bases and 4 bases respectively, with 18 bases between them. The CDR3 totals 15 residues. Germline loops: CDR1 MDHEN, CDR2 SYDVKM. This chain's CDR3 is CASFPRSGPNQPQHF. The CDR3, as DNA: TGTGCCAGCTTCCCTCGATCCGGCCCGAATCAGCCCCAGCATTTT.

The chain employs TRBV28 and TRBJ2-1; 7 nucleotides match TRBD2. With V trimmed by 5 bases and J by 9 bases, 10 bases remained unmatched. The CDR3 loop spans 14 amino acids. Looked up from germline, CDR1 is MDHEN and CDR2 is SYDVKM. The CDR3 region is CASSPLTSWGEQFF. The CDR3 nucleotides are TGTGCCAGCAGTCCTCTGACTAGCTGGGGTGAGCAGTTCTTC.

On this clone itself: The sample has other DNA sequences that encode this CDR3 too. This sequence joins TRBV2 and TRBJ2-7, with 10 bases identical to TRBD1. The CDR3 loop spans 14 amino acids. Per the germline V gene, CDR1 is SNHLY and CDR2 is FYNNEI. With 4 bases clipped from V and 2 bases from J, the junction kept 2 bases outside the gene matches. The CDR3 spells CASSGDRGTYEQYF. The CDR3 nucleotides read TGTGCCAGCAGTGGGGACAGGGGCACCTACGAGCAGTACTTC.

A single count supports this clone. The chain couples TRBV7-2 to TRBJ1-3; D is possibly TRBD1 (6 bases). Trimming left V 8 bases short and J 0 bases short, with 11 bases between. This CDR3 contains 14 residues. The germline V gene encodes CDR1 SGHTA and CDR2 FQGNSA. The CDR3 DNA follows: TGTGCCAGCGGAAGGGGGAGCTCTGGAAACACCATATATTTT. Translated, it gives CASGRGSSGNTIYF.

The chain carries TRBV5-6 and TRBJ2-7; D might be TRBD2 (6 bases). Trimming took 4 bases from V and 7 from J, leaving 18 bases between them. Germline CDR1 SGHDT, CDR2 YYEEEE. The CDR3 covers 14 residues. Written as DNA, the CDR3 is TGTGCCAGCAGCCTCCCCGGGACCCGGGGGGAGCAGTACTTC. Translation: CASSLPGTRGEQYF.

This chain uses TRBV27 with TRBJ1-2, with D unclear. The CDR3 is 13 residues long. The V gene's germline CDR1 is MNHEY and CDR2 SMNVEV (reference sequence). Trimming pared 4 bases from V and 7 bases from J, leaving 13 bases between. CDR3: CASSSRPLVGYTF. The CDR3 region has the DNA TGTGCCAGCAGTTCCCGACCGCTGGTTGGCTACACCTTC.

The rearrangement joins TRBV29-1 to TRBJ2-7, with D possibly being TRBD1 (5 bases). The CDR3 sequence is 12 residues long. The germline gives CDR1 SQVTM, CDR2 ANQGSEA. Deletions cut 7 bases from V and 1 base from J, with 11 bases between. CDR3 region: CSAATESYEQYF. CDR3 in DNA: TGCAGCGCTGCGACAGAATCCTACGAGCAGTACTTC.

The chain employs TRBV2 and TRBJ1-5; D may be TRBD1 (5 bases). The CDR3 spans 13 residues. V lost 3 bases and J 10 bases, leaving 13 bases between the germline ends. CDR1 and CDR2 (germline): SNHLY, FYNNEI. CDR3 sequence reads: CASSDRQDKPQHF. As DNA, the CDR3 is TGTGCCAGCAGTGACCGCCAGGACAAACCCCAGCATTTT.

This chain uses TRBV5-1 with TRBJ1-1, with D unclear. V lost 4 bases and J lost 0, with 16 bases in between. Germline CDR1 SGHRS, CDR2 YFSETQ. The CDR3 runs to 16 residues. CDR3 DNA sequence: TGCGCCAGCAGCCCGGTTAATTTTATCATGAACACTGAAGCTTTCTTT. It encodes CASSPVNFIMNTEAFF.

The V call is TRBV15, the J call TRBJ1-5, with 7 bases matching TRBD1. Trimming removed 2 bases from V and 4 bases from J; junction bases left unmatched: 14. CDR3 length equals 18 residues. Germline CDR1 reads LNHNV; CDR2 reads YYDKDF (reference sequence). The CDR3 DNA follows: TGTGCCACCAGCAGATTGCCGGGACAGATTGCCCCGAATCAGCCCCAGCATTTT. This encodes CATSRLPGQIAPNQPQHF.

The chain employs TRBV29-1 and TRBJ2-1; tentatively, D is TRBD2 (5 bases). Germline-derived CDR1 and CDR2 are SQVTM and ANQGSEA. Trimming took off 5 bases at V and 4 bases at J, with 21 bases between the two ends. The CDR3 is made up of 16 amino acids. The CDR3 region is CSVPGKAGWRYNEQFF. DNA of the CDR3: TGCAGCGTTCCCGGGAAGGCGGGTTGGCGGTACAATGAGCAGTTCTTC.

The rearrangement links TRBV2 to TRBJ2-7; D gene ambiguous. Germline loops: CDR1 SNHLY, CDR2 FYNNEI. Trimming took 4 bases from V and 3 from J, leaving 13 bases between them. The CDR3 has 14 amino acids. CDR3 loop: CASSANRINYEQYF. The CDR3 DNA sequence: TGTGCCAGCAGTGCAAACAGAATTAACTACGAGCAGTACTTC.

A note on this clone: Other nucleotide sequences in the sample specify the same CDR3. The rearrangement uses TRBV5-1 and TRBJ2-1, with D unclear. V was pared by 2 bases and J by 0 bases, with 9 bases between. Germline CDR1 reads SGHRS; CDR2 reads YFSETQ. This CDR3 spans 15 amino acids. In nucleotides, the CDR3 is TGCGCCAGCAGCTTATTGTCCGGCTCCTACAATGAGCAGTTCTTC. It codes for CASSLLSGSYNEQFF.